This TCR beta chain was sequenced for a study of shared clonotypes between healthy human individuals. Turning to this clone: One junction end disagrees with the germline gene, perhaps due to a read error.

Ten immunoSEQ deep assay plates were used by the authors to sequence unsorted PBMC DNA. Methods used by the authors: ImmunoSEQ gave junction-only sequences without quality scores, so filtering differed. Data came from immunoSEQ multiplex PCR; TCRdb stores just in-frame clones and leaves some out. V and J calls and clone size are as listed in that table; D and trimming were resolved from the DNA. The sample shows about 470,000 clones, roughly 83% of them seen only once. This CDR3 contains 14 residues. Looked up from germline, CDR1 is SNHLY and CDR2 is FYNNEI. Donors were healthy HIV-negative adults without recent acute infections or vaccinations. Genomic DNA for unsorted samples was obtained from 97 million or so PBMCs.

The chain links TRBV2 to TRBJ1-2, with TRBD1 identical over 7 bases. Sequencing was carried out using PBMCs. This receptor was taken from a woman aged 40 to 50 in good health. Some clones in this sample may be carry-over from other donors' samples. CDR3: CASREGGADYGYTF. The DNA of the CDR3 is TGTGCCAGCAGAGAAGGGGGCGCAGACTATGGCTACACCTTC.